The source of this T cell receptor beta chain is a study of shared clonotypes between healthy human individuals. TCRdb keeps only in-frame clones here, not all; method: immunoSEQ multiplex PCR. The table records 650,000 to 750,000 clones, 72% of them present only once. The germline CDR1 and CDR2 sequences are SGHTA and FQGNSA. V lost 0 bases, J lost 0 bases, and 7 bases lay in between. The CDR3 loop spans 15 amino acids. Points on this clone: The identical CDR3 is also encoded by other nucleotide sequences in the sample.

The sample was memory CD4+ T cells sorted from blood. Subset in this sample: CD45RA-negative fraction. The sequence was collected from a woman aged 25 to 39 in good health. The chain couples TRBV7-2 to TRBJ2-3; no clear D. DNA for the CDR3: TGTGCCAGCAGCTTAGCGTGGGGAAGCACAGATACGCAGTATTTT. This codes for CASSLAWGSTDTQYF.